This record concerns one T cell receptor beta chain sequence. These data are taken from a study of tumor-infiltrating lymphocytes in primary liver carcinoma. Overall study: Samples returned roughly 3.65 to 7.5 million productive TCRbeta reads, a yield that was similar across tissue types.

Investigators took RNA and DNA out together from about 20-30 mg of unsorted bulk tissue. Tumors were each sampled at five separate regions. Researchers generated TCR beta cDNA from approximately 450 ng of total RNA, relying on a constant-region primer. It was through three nested multiplex PCR rounds of slightly modified ARM-PCR that TCR beta libraries arose. TCRdb re-analysed the multiplex PCR reads in MiXCR, keeping a single row per CDR3 protein. This sample has some 51,000 distinct CDR3 sequences; 70% to 85% occur once, and the top ten carry about 30%. The receptor was derived from a man aged 35 to 55 with primary liver carcinoma and hepatitis B virus infection. The sequenced sample was liver tumor tissue from sampling region 3. The subset denotes: tumor region T3, left-lateral pole.

The CDR3 nucleotides read TGTGCCAGGGGCTTGGGCCGAGGGGATGAGCAGTTCTTC. Its translation is CARGLGRGDEQFF. This rearrangement joins TRBV11-2 to TRBJ2-1; D may match TRBD1 or TRBD2 (5 bases each). There are 13 residues in the CDR3. Trimming stripped 9 bases from V and 8 bases from J, with 17 bases between. Germline V gene lookup returns CDR1 SGHAT and CDR2 FQNNGV.